Each of the 28 T cell receptor beta chains below was sequenced from the same sample in a study of shared clonotypes between healthy human individuals. TCRdb keeps only in-frame clones here, not all; method: immunoSEQ multiplex PCR. The sample shows fewer than 1 million clones, about 96% of them seen only once. CD45RO-negative cells were positively selected for CCR7, leaving out terminally differentiated effector memory CD45RA+ cells. Sequences were obtained from naive CD8+ T cells sorted from blood. Receptors were obtained from a man aged 25-40 years in good health.

The rearrangement joins TRBV27 to TRBJ2-3; D ambiguous. CDR3 length: 14 residues. Germline V gene data show CDR1 as MNHEY and CDR2 as SMNVEV (reference sequence). Trimming left V 5 bases short and J 2 bases short, with 11 bases between. CDR3 sequence: CASSDPFYTDTQYF. In DNA, the CDR3 is TGTGCCAGCAGTGACCCCTTCTACACAGATACGCAGTATTTT.

The V gene is TRBV7-8, the J gene TRBJ2-2; D is possibly TRBD1 (5 bases). This CDR3 is 18 amino acids long. The germline V gene encodes CDR1 SGHVS and CDR2 FQNEAQ. Trimming took off 2 bases at V and 4 bases at J, with 20 bases between the two ends. Written as DNA, the CDR3 is TGTGCCAGCAGCTTATCCCTGACAGAACCCTTAGGCACCGGGGAGCTGTTTTTT. It translates to CASSLSLTEPLGTGELFF.

The gene calls are TRBV6-5 and TRBJ2-7, with D uncertain. The CDR3 has 13 amino acids. Trimming took off 6 bases at V and 5 bases at J, with 14 bases between the two ends. Germline V gene sequence: CDR1 MNHEY, CDR2 SVGAGI. CDR3 sequence: CASSPSVANEQYF. As DNA, the CDR3 is TGTGCCAGCAGCCCGTCCGTAGCTAACGAGCAGTACTTC.

The chain joins TRBV2 to TRBJ2-7; 9 nucleotides agree with TRBD1. Germline V gives CDR1 SNHLY, CDR2 FYNNEI. Trimming at V came to 4 bases and at J to 11 bases, leaving 3 bases not matched to a gene. The CDR3 has 11 residues. The CDR3 spells CASSVRDREYF. CDR3 nucleotides: TGTGCCAGCAGTGTCCGGGACAGGGAGTACTTC.

V and J are TRBV19 and TRBJ2-1, with no clear D. The CDR3 is made up of 14 amino acids. The V end was cut by 2 bases, the J end by 0 bases, with 5 bases between. Germline lookup yields CDR1 LNHDA and CDR2 SQIVND (reference sequence). The CDR3 is CASSIHGSYNEQFF. The CDR3 nucleotides are TGTGCCAGTAGTATACATGGCTCCTACAATGAGCAGTTCTTC.

The chain uses TRBV6-4 and TRBJ2-4; TRBD2 matches at 7 bases. This CDR3 spans 16 amino acids. CDR1 is MRHNA, CDR2 SNTAGT, per germline. The V gene end was trimmed by 6 bases and the J gene end by 4 bases; junction bases not matched to a gene: 12. The CDR3 reads CASRRDYRLHKNIQYF. The CDR3 region has the DNA TGTGCCAGCAGGAGGGACTATCGGTTACATAAAAACATTCAGTACTTC.

This clone is a singleton in its sample. The rearrangement links TRBV27 to TRBJ2-3; D uncertain. The V end lost 2 bases, the J end lost 1 base, and 16 bases lay between the germline ends. The CDR3 covers 17 residues. Germline-derived CDR1 and CDR2 are MNHEY and SMNVEV (reference sequence). CDR3 region: CASSLQIQSSRTDTQYF. DNA of the CDR3: TGTGCCAGCAGTTTACAAATCCAGAGCTCCCGCACAGATACGCAGTATTTT.

This rearrangement joins TRBV27 to TRBJ2-3; D may match TRBD1 or TRBD2 (6 bases each). This CDR3 contains 20 residues. Deletions cut 5 bases from V and 0 bases from J, with 27 bases between. Germline V CDR1 and CDR2: MNHEY, SMNVEV (reference sequence). CDR3 DNA sequence: TGTGCCAGCAGTCCCCCTATGCTAGTAGTGGGGGGCCTAAGCACAGATACGCAGTATTTT. Residues: CASSPPMLVVGGLSTDTQYF.

The chain carries TRBV4-3 and TRBJ1-1; 9 bases are a match to TRBD1. With 0 bases clipped from V and 0 bases from J, the junction kept 2 bases outside the gene matches. There are 16 residues in the CDR3. Germline CDR1 LGHNA, CDR2 YSLEER. DNA for the CDR3: TGCGCCAGCAGCCAAGAGCGGACAGGGGTGAACACTGAAGCTTTCTTT. This sequence encodes CASSQERTGVNTEAFF.

The J gene is TRBJ2-1, the V gene TRBV10-3, with 8 bases identical to TRBD2. V lost 4 bases and J lost 7; bases outside the gene matches: 15. Germline loops: CDR1 ENHRY, CDR2 SYGVKD. This CDR3 region has 17 residues. In DNA, the CDR3 is TGTGCCATCAGTGTTTCGGGGACTAGGAGTGGAACGAATGAGCAGTTCTTC. Its translation is CAISVSGTRSGTNEQFF.

The chain uses TRBV6-5 and TRBJ2-1, with TRBD2 matching 8 bases. Trimming cost V 6 bases and J 7 bases; bases outside gene matches: 5. The CDR3 consists of 13 residues. The germline V gene encodes CDR1 MNHEY and CDR2 SVGAGI. The CDR3 is CASSPGTRNEQFF. In DNA, the CDR3 is TGTGCCAGCAGCCCCGGGACTAGAAATGAGCAGTTCTTC.

The rearrangement joins TRBV7-9 to TRBJ2-2, with a possible D match to TRBD1 (6 bases). The length of the CDR3 is 13 residues. CDR1 SEHNR and CDR2 FQNEAQ come from the germline V gene (reference sequence). Trimming took off 6 bases at V and 6 bases at J, with 11 bases between the two ends. The CDR3 nucleotides are TGTGCCAGCAGGTATCCAGGGGCCGGGGAGCTGTTTTTT. As protein: CASRYPGAGELFF.

The DNA of the CDR3 is TGTGCCAGCAGCCATCGGGGCGGTGAGCAGTTCTTC. This translates into CASSHRGGEQFF. V gene TRBV27 combines with J gene TRBJ2-1, with D possibly being TRBD1 or TRBD2 (5 bases each). The length of the CDR3 is 12 residues. The germline gives CDR1 MNHEY, CDR2 SMNVEV (reference sequence). V was pared by 6 bases and J by 9 bases, with 12 bases between.

This clone was recorded once. This rearrangement joins TRBV11-2 to TRBJ2-2; either TRBD1 or TRBD2 may fit D (5 bases each). The CDR3 extends over 14 amino acids. From germline, CDR1 is SGHAT and CDR2 FQNNGV. The V and J ends lost 0 bases and 7 bases respectively, with 9 bases between them. For the CDR3, the DNA is TGTGCCAGCAGCTTAGACGGTGGGGGCGGGGAGCTGTTTTTT. Encoded protein: CASSLDGGGGELFF.

Points on this clone: The same CDR3 arises from other DNA sequences in this sample as well. The chain has TRBV9 and TRBJ2-3; D ambiguous. The CDR3 totals 15 residues. The V gene's germline CDR1 is SGDLS and CDR2 YYNGEE. The ends were cut back, 0 bases at V and 2 bases at J, with 10 bases in the middle. This chain's CDR3 is CASSVEWGSTDTQYF. In nucleotides, the CDR3 is TGTGCCAGCAGCGTAGAGTGGGGATCCACAGATACGCAGTATTTT.

The chain has TRBV29-1 and TRBJ2-1; D is uncertain. The CDR3 covers 10 residues. The germline V gene encodes CDR1 SQVTM and CDR2 ANQGSEA. V was shortened by 7 bases and J by 9 bases, with 10 bases between the two germline ends. The CDR3 spells CSAATGEQFF. Written as DNA, the CDR3 is TGCAGCGCTGCGACCGGTGAGCAGTTCTTC.

The chain is built from TRBV13 and TRBJ2-7; no reliable D call. The CDR3 totals 13 residues. With 4 bases removed from V and 0 bases from J, the gap between germline ends came to 7 bases. Germline V lookup: CDR1 PRHDT, CDR2 FYEKMQ (reference sequence). In nucleotides, the CDR3 is TGTGCCAGCAGCTCCGGCCCCTCCTACGAGCAGTACTTC. Its protein product is CASSSGPSYEQYF.

This rearrangement joins TRBV28 to TRBJ2-3; 10 bases match TRBD1. CDR3 length: 16 residues. V lost 3 bases, J lost 2 bases, and 5 bases stayed unmatched. Germline V gives CDR1 MDHEN, CDR2 SYDVKM. Here the CDR3 reads CASSLDRGIVTDTQYF. The CDR3 nucleotides are TGTGCCAGCAGTTTGGACAGGGGGATTGTCACAGATACGCAGTATTTT.

This sequence joins TRBV7-8 and TRBJ2-7, with D possibly being TRBD1 (6 bases). The V gene's germline CDR1 is SGHVS and CDR2 FQNEAQ. The CDR3 has 13 residues. V lost 5 bases, J lost 3 bases, and 11 bases lay in between. CDR3 nucleotides: TGTGCCAGCAGCAACCTACAGGGCTACGAGCAGTACTTC. Its translation: CASSNLQGYEQYF.

This chain uses TRBV28 with TRBJ2-7; the D gene is possibly TRBD1 (6 bases). V gave up 5 bases and J gave up 2 bases, with 13 bases separating them. Germline V CDR1 and CDR2: MDHEN, SYDVKM. This CDR3 spans 14 amino acids. CDR3 bases: TGTGCCAGCAGTCCAACGACAGGAACCTACGAGCAGTACTTC. It translates to CASSPTTGTYEQYF.

This clone has just a few counts. The chain recombines TRBV29-1 with TRBJ1-2, with a weak D call TRBD1 (5 bases). Trimming shortened V by 4 bases and J by 0 bases, and 15 bases separated the two germline ends. Germline lookup yields CDR1 SQVTM and CDR2 ANQGSEA. This CDR3 region has 15 residues. CDR3 nucleotides: TGCAGCGTTGCCCTTACAGGAGAAGCTAACTATGGCTACACCTTC. It is translated as CSVALTGEANYGYTF. The complete variable domain, with remaining parts taken from reference TRBV29-1 and TRBJ1-2, reads SAVISQKPSRDICQRGTSLTIQCQVDSQVTMMFWYRQQPGQSLTLIATANQGSEATYESGFVIDKFPISRPNLTFSTLTVSNMSPEDSSIYLCSVALTGEANYGYTFGSGTRLTVV.

J is TRBJ2-5 and V is TRBV11-2; D is possibly TRBD1 (5 bases). Trimming removed 5 bases from V and 1 base from J, with 17 bases in between. The CDR3 is made up of 16 amino acids. In germline, CDR1 is SGHAT, CDR2 FQNNGV. CDR3 sequence reads: CASSERRARFQETQYF. CDR3 sequence (DNA): TGTGCCAGCAGCGAGCGCAGGGCACGATTCCAAGAGACCCAGTACTTC. The entire variable domain, with the rest obtained from reference TRBV11-2 and TRBJ2-5, is as follows: EAGVAQSPRYKIIEKRQSVAFWCNPISGHATLYWYQQILGQGPKLLIQFQNNGVVDDSQLPKDRFSAERLKGVDSTLKIQPAKLEDSAVYLCASSERRARFQETQYFGPGTRLLVL.

The chain joins TRBV19 to TRBJ1-5; 7 bases fit TRBD1. The V gene end was trimmed by 7 bases and the J gene end by 7 bases; junction bases not matched to a gene: 13. CDR1 LNHDA and CDR2 SQIVND come from the germline V gene (reference sequence). The CDR3 runs to 15 residues. The CDR3: CASTITGDVYQPQHF. The CDR3 nucleotides are TGTGCCAGTACCATCACAGGGGACGTGTACCAGCCCCAGCATTTT.

The CDR3 spells CASSYWASGTYEQYF. Written as DNA, the CDR3 is TGTGCCAGCAGTTACTGGGCTAGCGGGACCTACGAGCAGTACTTC. The chain joins TRBV6-5 to TRBJ2-7; 9 bases map to TRBD2. Germline CDR1 reads MNHEY; CDR2 reads SVGAGI. CDR3 length: 15 amino acids. V lost 1 base and J lost 2; bases outside the gene matches: 3.

This chain joins TRBV5-6 and TRBJ2-1, with 11 nucleotides matching TRBD2. Unmatched junction bases numbered 2, after V lost 1 base and J lost 2 bases. The CDR3 length is 16 residues. Germline V gives CDR1 SGHDT, CDR2 YYEEEE. The CDR3 protein is CASSLQLAGAYNEQFF. The CDR3 nucleotides are TGTGCCAGCAGCTTGCAACTAGCGGGAGCCTACAATGAGCAGTTCTTC.

The chain links TRBV7-3 to TRBJ2-3, with 7 bases aligning to TRBD2. The CDR3 is 15 amino acids. The J segment lost 4 bases and the V segment lost 1 base, leaving 5 bases of the junction unmatched. Looked up from germline, CDR1 is SGHTA and CDR2 is FQGTGA. The CDR3 nucleotides are TGTGCCAGCAGCTTAATGGGAGGGCCCGCAGATACGCAGTATTTT. Its protein product is CASSLMGGPADTQYF.

The chain carries TRBV11-2 and TRBJ2-7; D uncertain. Trimming stripped 5 bases from V and 0 bases from J, with 14 bases between. The CDR3 covers 15 residues. CDR1 is SGHAT, CDR2 FQNNGV, per germline. This CDR3 is CASSQTPRSSYEQYF. The CDR3 region has the DNA TGTGCCAGCAGCCAAACCCCACGTAGCTCCTACGAGCAGTACTTC. Variable domain in full (rest from reference TRBV11-2 and TRBJ2-7): EAGVAQSPRYKIIEKRQSVAFWCNPISGHATLYWYQQILGQGPKLLIQFQNNGVVDDSQLPKDRFSAERLKGVDSTLKIQPAKLEDSAVYLCASSQTPRSSYEQYFGPGTRLTVT.

This chain joins TRBV7-8 and TRBJ1-4; perhaps TRBD1 as D (6 bases). This CDR3 spans 17 amino acids. The V and J ends lost 2 bases and 2 bases respectively, with 15 bases between them. Germline assignment: CDR1 SGHVS and CDR2 FQNEAQ. CDR3 sequence reads: CASSLLQGSLTNEKLFF. The DNA of the CDR3 is TGTGCCAGCAGCTTATTACAGGGATCTCTTACTAATGAAAAACTGTTTTTT.